Listed here is a single T cell receptor (beta chain). Described treatment: randomized to nivolumab then ipilimumab (arm A) or the reverse (arm B). PBMC sorting kept live CD3+CD8+ cells without CD19 or CD56. These data belong to a study of sequential checkpoint blockade in melanoma. Across the study: Maintenance nivolumab came after either treatment sequence.

Measured with immunoSEQ multiplex PCR; TCRdb has only the in-frame clones, and not every one. The profile covers 8,000 to 8,500 clones, with roughly 60% appearing a single time and roughly a sixth taken by the ten largest. Germline V gene data show CDR1 as SGHDN and CDR2 as FVKESK. V lost 0 bases and J lost 8; bases outside the gene matches: 10. This CDR3 has 16 residues. The receptor was derived from a human donor with melanoma. The gene calls are TRBV14 and TRBJ1-1; 9 positions agree with TRBD1. The input for sequencing was CD8+ T cells sorted from blood (inferred from file names), taken from a patient given nivolumab and ipilimumab in sequence. CDR3 DNA: TGTGCCAGCAGCCAAGATCCGGGACAGGGACTCGGCGAAGCTTTCTTT. Protein sequence: CASSQDPGQGLGEAFF. The full variable domain, completed using reference TRBV14 and TRBJ1-1, is EAGVTQFPSHSVIEKGQTVTLRCDPISGHDNLYWYRRVMGKEIKFLLHFVKESKQDESGMPNNRFLAERTGGTYSTLKVQPAELEDSGVYFCASSQDPGQGLGEAFFGQGTRLTVV.